This T cell receptor beta chain was captured by sequencing in a study of glioma-infiltrating T cells after dendritic cell vaccination. The CDR3 covers 16 residues. Germline V gene sequence: CDR1 PRHDT, CDR2 FYEKMQ (reference sequence). Losses at the gene ends were 0 bases for V and 5 bases for J; bases not matched to a gene: 8. The repertoire was sequenced with immunoSEQ multiplex PCR; TCRdb's copy has only in-frame clones and lacks some. The profile shows approximately 46,000 clones, around 91% of them singletons. Documented time point: after dendritic cell vaccination, including at tumor progression/relapse. Selection required adequate fresh-frozen tumor tissue plus more than two years' survival data.

This sequence originates from a human donor with glioblastoma. The chain combines TRBV13 with TRBJ2-5; 8 bases line up with TRBD2. Material: blood, obtained after dendritic cell vaccination. The CDR3 is CASSLGREGLGETQYF. In DNA, the CDR3 is TGTGCCAGCAGCTTAGGCCGGGAGGGCCTAGGTGAGACCCAGTACTTC.